Here is one T cell receptor (beta chain) with its context. Its antigen is not identified. Germline V gives CDR1 MNHNS, CDR2 SASEGT. This CDR3 is built from 16 residues. The trim removed 6 bases at V and 6 bases at J, leaving 13 bases unmatched. Construction of the TCRbeta library involved unique molecular identifiers. TCRdb re-called the PCR reads with MiXCR, one entry per CDR3 protein. This sample has just over 950,000 distinct CDR3 sequences, with around 30% found just once. The sample is drawn from a study of T-cell reconstitution after alpha-beta-depleted transplantation in children. Study observations and caveats: Certain patients had high TCRbeta diversity at day 60, and it came from recipient T cells and thymic progenitors that survived. When one year had passed after transplant, most T-cell counts and diversity came from newly produced T cells. Reportedly, alpha-beta T cells present about two months post-transplant originated from several hundred expanded clones of graft origin.

Material: PBMCs, mostly from graft donor cells, obtained 360 days after TCRalphabeta/CD19-depleted stem cell transplant. This TCR derives from a boy younger than two who had a stem cell transplant for SCID, so the T cells may come from the graft donor. The J gene is TRBJ2-3, the V gene TRBV6-1; 9 nucleotides align to TRBD2. The DNA of the CDR3 is TGTGCCAGCAGACCATACCGTTCTAGCGGGGCGGATACGCAGTATTTT. It yields the protein CASRPYRSSGADTQYF.